This T cell receptor (beta chain) is drawn from a study of blood T cell repertoires in COVID-19. On the study more broadly: There were acute and convalescent COVID-19 samples, and they came from the United States, Italy and Spain. PBMCs, B-cell-depleted T cells, or T cells provided the cDNA or gDNA that made up the material.

This clone showed up just a few times. Germline loops: CDR1 SGDLS, CDR2 YYNGEE. V lost 2 bases and J 5 bases, leaving 13 bases between the germline ends. The length of the CDR3 is 14 residues. Source study methods: Amplification of reference gene primers provided the estimated nucleated cell counts. Assay: immunoSEQ multiplex PCR; the TCRdb copy retains only in-frame clones and omits some. The V and J calls and the clone size are those of that table, but D and trimming were determined from the DNA. In the table there are 150,000 to 200,000 clones, just under 80% of which are singletons. The rearrangement uses TRBV9 and TRBJ2-5; D possibly corresponds to TRBD1 (6 bases). Sequences were obtained from peripheral blood. The source of this sequence is a man aged 70 or older with active or convalescent COVID-19. The CDR3 bases are TGTGCCAGCAGCGTGGGGACACGGGTGGAGACCCAGTACTTC. This sequence encodes CASSVGTRVETQYF.